This T cell receptor beta chain is drawn from a study of T cell responses to AZD1222 COVID-19 vaccine. The germline CDR1 and CDR2 sequences are SGHDN and FVKESK. CDR3 length equals 15 residues. Trimming shortened V by 5 bases and J by 3 bases, and 16 bases separated the two germline ends. In the case of this clone: What it recognizes is unknown.

General study points: Most donors were white British and more were female, and clonal diversity was possibly underestimated. Baseline seropositivity occurred in only a handful of AZD1222 recipients. Repertoire sampling happened only post peak T cell response.

Clones were sequenced by immunoSEQ multiplex PCR, and TCRdb holds only the in-frame ones, with some missing. Seen here are about 160,000 clones, about 93% observed once, and the top ten hold about 3.3%. The material sequenced was peripheral blood, taken 28 days after the second AZD1222 dose. This TCR came from an adult who received the AZD1222 COVID-19 vaccine. The chain recombines TRBV14 with TRBJ1-1, with D possibly matching TRBD1 (6 bases). CDR3 DNA: TGTGCCAGCAGCGCATGGCGGGGGCGCGACACTGAAGCTTTCTTT. This gives the protein CASSAWRGRDTEAFF.